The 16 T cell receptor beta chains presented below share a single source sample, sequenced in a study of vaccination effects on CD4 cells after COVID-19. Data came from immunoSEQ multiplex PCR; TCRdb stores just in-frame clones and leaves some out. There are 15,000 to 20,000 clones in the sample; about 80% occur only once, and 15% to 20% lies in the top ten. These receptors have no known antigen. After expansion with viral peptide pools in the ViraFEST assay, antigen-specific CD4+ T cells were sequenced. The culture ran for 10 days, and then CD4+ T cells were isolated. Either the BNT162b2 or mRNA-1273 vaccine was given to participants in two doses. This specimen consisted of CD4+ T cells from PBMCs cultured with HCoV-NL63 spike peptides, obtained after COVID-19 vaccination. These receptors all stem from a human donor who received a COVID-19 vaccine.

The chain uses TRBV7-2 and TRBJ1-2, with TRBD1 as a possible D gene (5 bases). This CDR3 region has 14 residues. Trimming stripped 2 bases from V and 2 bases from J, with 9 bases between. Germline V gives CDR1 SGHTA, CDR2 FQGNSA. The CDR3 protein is CASSLTAGNYGYTF. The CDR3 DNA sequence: TGTGCCAGCAGCTTAACCGCAGGGAACTATGGCTACACCTTC.

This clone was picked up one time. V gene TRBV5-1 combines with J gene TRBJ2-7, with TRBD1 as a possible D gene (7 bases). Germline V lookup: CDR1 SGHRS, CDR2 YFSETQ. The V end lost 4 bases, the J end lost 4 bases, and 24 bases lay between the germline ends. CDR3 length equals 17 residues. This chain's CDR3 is CASSRQLQGQGGYEQYF. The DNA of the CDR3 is TGCGCCAGCAGCCGCCAATTACAGGGGCAAGGGGGGTACGAGCAGTACTTC.

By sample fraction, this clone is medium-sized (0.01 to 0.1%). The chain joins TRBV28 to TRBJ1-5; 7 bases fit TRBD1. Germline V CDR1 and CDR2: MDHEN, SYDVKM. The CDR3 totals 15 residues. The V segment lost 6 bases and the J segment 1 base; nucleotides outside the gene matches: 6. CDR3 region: CASRTPTGSNQPQHF. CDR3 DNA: TGTGCCAGCAGGACCCCGACAGGGAGCAATCAGCCCCAGCATTTT.

The CDR3 region has the DNA TGCGCCAGCAGCCAAGATGGGGGTGCCCTTAACTATGGCTACACCTTC. This codes for CASSQDGGALNYGYTF. J is TRBJ1-2 and V is TRBV4-1, with D maybe TRBD1 (5 bases). The germline CDR1 and CDR2 sequences are MGHRA and YSYEKL. The CDR3 loop spans 16 amino acids. Trimming pared 0 bases from V and 1 base from J, leaving 12 bases between.

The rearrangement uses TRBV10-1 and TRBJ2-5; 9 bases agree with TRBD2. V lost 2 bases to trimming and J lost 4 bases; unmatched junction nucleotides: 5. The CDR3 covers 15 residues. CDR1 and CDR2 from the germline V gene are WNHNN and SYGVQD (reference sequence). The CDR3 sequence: CASSEGGRAGETQYF. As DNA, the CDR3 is TGCGCCAGCAGTGAGGGCGGGAGGGCCGGAGAGACCCAGTACTTC.

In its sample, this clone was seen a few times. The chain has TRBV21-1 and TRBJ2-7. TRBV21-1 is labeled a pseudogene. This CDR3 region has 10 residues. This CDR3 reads CASSNNGKYF. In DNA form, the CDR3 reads TGTGCCAGCAGCAATAATGGGAAGTACTTC.

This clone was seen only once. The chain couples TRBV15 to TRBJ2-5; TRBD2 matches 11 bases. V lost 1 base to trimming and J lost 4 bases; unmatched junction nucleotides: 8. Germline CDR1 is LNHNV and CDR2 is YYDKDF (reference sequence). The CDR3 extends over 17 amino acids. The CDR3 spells CATSRGLLAGGTETQYF. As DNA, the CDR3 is TGTGCCACCAGCAGAGGCCTCCTAGCGGGGGGAACAGAGACCCAGTACTTC.

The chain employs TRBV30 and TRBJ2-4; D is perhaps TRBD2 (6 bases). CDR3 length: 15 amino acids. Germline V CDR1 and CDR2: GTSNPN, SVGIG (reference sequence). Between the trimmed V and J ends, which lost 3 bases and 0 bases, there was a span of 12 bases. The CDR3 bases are TGTGCCTGGAGCTCTAGCGAACTAGCCAAAAACATTCAGTACTTC. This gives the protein CAWSSSELAKNIQYF.

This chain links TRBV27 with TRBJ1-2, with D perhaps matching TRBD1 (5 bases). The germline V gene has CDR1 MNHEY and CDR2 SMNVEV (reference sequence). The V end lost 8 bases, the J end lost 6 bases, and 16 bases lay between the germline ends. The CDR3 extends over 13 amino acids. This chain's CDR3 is CASGDGTFDGYTF. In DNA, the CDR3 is TGTGCCAGCGGCGACGGGACTTTCGATGGCTACACCTTC.

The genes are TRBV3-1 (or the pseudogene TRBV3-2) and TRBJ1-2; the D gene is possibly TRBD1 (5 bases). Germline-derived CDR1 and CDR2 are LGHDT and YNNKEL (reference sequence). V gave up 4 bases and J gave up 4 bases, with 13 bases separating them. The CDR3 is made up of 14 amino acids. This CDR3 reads CASSPGGDSYGYTF. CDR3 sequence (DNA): TGTGCCAGCAGCCCCGGGGGGGATAGCTATGGCTACACCTTC.

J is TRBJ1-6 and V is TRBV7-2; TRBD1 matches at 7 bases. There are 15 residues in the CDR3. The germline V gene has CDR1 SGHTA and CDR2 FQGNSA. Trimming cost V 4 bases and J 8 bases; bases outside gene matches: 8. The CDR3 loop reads CASSSQATGYSPLHF. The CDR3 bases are TGTGCCAGCAGCTCCCAGGCGACAGGGTATTCACCCCTCCACTTT.

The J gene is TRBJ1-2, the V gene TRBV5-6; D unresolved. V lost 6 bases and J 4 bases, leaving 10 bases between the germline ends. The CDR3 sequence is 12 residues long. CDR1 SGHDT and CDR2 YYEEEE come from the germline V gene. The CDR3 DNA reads TGTGCCAGCACCTTAGACGGCTATGGCTACACCTTC. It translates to CASTLDGYGYTF.

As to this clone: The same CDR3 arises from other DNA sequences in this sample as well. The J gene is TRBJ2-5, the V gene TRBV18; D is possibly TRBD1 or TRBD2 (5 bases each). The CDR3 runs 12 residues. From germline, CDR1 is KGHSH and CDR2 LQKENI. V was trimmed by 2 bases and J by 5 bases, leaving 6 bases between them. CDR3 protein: CASSPWGETQYF. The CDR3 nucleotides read TGTGCCAGCTCACCATGGGGGGAGACCCAGTACTTC.

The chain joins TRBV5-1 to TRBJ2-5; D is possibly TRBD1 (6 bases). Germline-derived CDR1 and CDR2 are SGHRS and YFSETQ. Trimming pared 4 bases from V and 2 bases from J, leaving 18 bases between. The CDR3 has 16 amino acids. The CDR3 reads CASSPAGQPIQETQYF. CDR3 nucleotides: TGCGCCAGCAGCCCGGCAGGACAGCCCATTCAAGAGACCCAGTACTTC.

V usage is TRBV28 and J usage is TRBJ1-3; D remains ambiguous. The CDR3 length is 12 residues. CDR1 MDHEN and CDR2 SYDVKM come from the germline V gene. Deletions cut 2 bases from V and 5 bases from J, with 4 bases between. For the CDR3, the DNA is TGTGCCAGCAGTTTAGCGCGAAACACCATATATTTT. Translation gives CASSLARNTIYF.

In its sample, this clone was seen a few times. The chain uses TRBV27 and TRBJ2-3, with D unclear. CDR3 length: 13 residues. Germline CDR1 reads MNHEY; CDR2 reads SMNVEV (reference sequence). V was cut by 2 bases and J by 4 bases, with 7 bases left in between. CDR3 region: CASSLLPPDTQYF. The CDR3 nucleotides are TGTGCCAGCAGTTTACTTCCCCCAGATACGCAGTATTTT.